The source of this T cell receptor beta chain is a study of blood T cell repertoires in COVID-19 (dated by TCRdb to about 2020). Concerning the study at large: Samples from collaborators originated in the United States, Italy and Spain and spanned both the acute and convalescent phases of COVID-19. The prospective study material was composed of cDNA or gDNA derived from T cells, B-cell-depleted T cells, or PBMCs. Subjects who had been exposed to COVID-19, were actively infected with it, or had recovered from it provided the deeply sampled blood TCRbeta repertoires that made up the dataset. The repertoires were made available in a free public database intended to serve as a resource for research on the immune response to SARS-CoV-2. Samples were obtained from the ongoing ImmuneRACE study (first 160 participants) and from about 1,300 subjects provided by 6 global collaborators. A de-identified subject ID, COVID-19 status, age in years and sex were almost always included in the sample metadata. Where HLA class I and class II types were available, the types were taken from metadata supplied by the sample provider, not from assay-based typing. Broad study findings and their caveats: How much clinical and demographic metadata was included differed by source and by participant, and the metadata was provided uncurated.

TCRbeta CDR3 regions were amplified from genomic DNA by means of the immunoSEQ Assay, a bias-controlled multiplex PCR. Turning to the authors' computational methods: The number of nucleated cells in each sample was estimated by amplification of reference gene primers within the assay. Sequence reads were collapsed and filtered to measure the absolute abundance of every unique TCRbeta CDR3 rearrangement. For each sample, productive Simpson clonality was calculated by taking the square root of Simpson's diversity index across productive rearrangements. TCRdb stores this immuneACCESS table with in-frame sequences only. Part of the clones is absent; in the studies checked, under half of the shortfall reflects unresolved V genes, and no reason is known for the rest. V and J calls and clone size are given by that table; D and trimming were obtained from the DNA. The sample table contains 120,000 or so clones; only one count was recorded for 87% of them. The ten biggest clones cover over 3.5% of the sample.

Collaborating institutions collected whole blood in K2EDTA tubes following their own protocols. For TCRbeta analysis, collaborators shipped samples in one of three forms: frozen whole blood, isolated PBMCs, or DNA extracted from either of those sample types. A remark on this clone: No antigen is known for it. The sample holds no much larger clone one base away, and base qualities are not on file.

The sequencing input was peripheral blood. This receptor was obtained from a woman aged 55 to 70 with acute or convalescent COVID-19.

Here is the DNA: TGTGCCATCAGTGGTGGTCGGGAGGGCAATGAGCAGTTCTTC. This codes for CAISGGREGNEQFF. The chain is encoded by TRBV10-3 joined to TRBJ2-1; 8 central bases correspond to TRBD2. For CDR1 and CDR2, the germline V gene lists ENHRY and SYGVKD. The germline V end is reduced by 4 bases and the J end by 6 bases; junction bases left unmatched: 5. Including cysteine and phenylalanine, the CDR3 has 14 amino acids. Kept here is only the CDR3 DNA, which spans 42 bases and is read in frame from base 1.